Sequencing of this T cell receptor (beta chain) was carried out in a study of shared clonotypes between healthy human individuals. Overall study findings and caveats: The study found lower generation probabilities in non-shared clonotypes than in those shared by all four donors.

Turning to this clone: Antigen specificity is unknown.

Terminally differentiated effector memory CD45RA+ cells were left out of the naive CD8 fraction, which was CD45RO-negative and positively selected for CCR7. The healthy adult donors were HIV-negative and reported no recent acute infections or vaccinations. Nashville, Tennessee was home to all donors, each a Caucasian adult. The V gene end was trimmed by 5 bases and the J gene end by 5 bases; junction bases not matched to a gene: 3. The CDR3 runs to 14 residues. The germline CDR1 and CDR2 sequences are SGHAT and FQNNGV. The data were produced by immunoSEQ multiplex PCR, yet TCRdb's version contains in-frame clones alone and is incomplete. Altogether under 2,000,000 clones are present, roughly 95% being singletons, with the ten largest covering under 1.5%.

This sequence was found in a man aged 18-30 years in good health. The V call is TRBV11-2, the J call TRBJ1-4, with 9 bases fitting TRBD1. Material for sequencing was naive CD8+ T cells sorted from blood. The CDR3, as DNA: TGTGCCAGCAGCCTCGGGACAGGGAATGAAAAACTGTTTTTT. Amino acids: CASSLGTGNEKLFF.